This T cell receptor beta chain was captured in a study of early T cells in non-severe SARS-CoV-2 infection. For the study at large: Unpaired chains resulted from sequencing bulk RNA of unsorted whole blood.

Individual cDNA molecules carried attached unique molecular identifiers. TCRdb re-called the 5' RACE reads with MiXCR, one entry per CDR3 protein. The sample contains 70,000 to 85,000 distinct CDR3 sequences, about 12% of which appear only once. This clonotype was seen a few times. No antigen is known for it. Overall study results and limits: Anti-spike CD8 responses were favored by VDJdb matching, which missed private and CD4 specificities.

The CDR3 totals 18 residues. V lost 0 bases to trimming and J lost 4 bases; unmatched junction nucleotides: 11. Germline CDR1 is MGHRA and CDR2 is YSYEKL. The receptor was derived from an adult who was a healthcare worker with PCR-confirmed SARS-CoV-2 infection or an uninfected control (not recorded which). Input material: whole blood. J is TRBJ2-2 and V is TRBV4-1, with TRBD2 matching 7 bases. The DNA for the CDR3 is TGCGCCAGCAGCCAAGACAAAGGGCGCGGGAGAGGCACCGGGGAGCTGTTTTTT. This gives the protein CASSQDKGRGRGTGELFF.